This T cell receptor beta chain stems from a study of beta chain features in type 1 diabetes. Cell sorting via CD45RO/CCR7/CD25/CD127/CD95/CD27 was performed to obtain CD4+ naive, central memory, regulatory and stem cell-like memory cells. Since all of the isolated RNA was reverse transcribed, expressed TCRB transcripts were what got sequenced. TCRdb's copy holds only in-frame clones and misses some; the assay was immunoSEQ multiplex PCR. This sample yields hundreds of thousands of clones, of which 10% to 15% are seen a single time; approximately 0.015% belongs to the top ten. The receptor comes from a man aged 18 to 30 in good health. The specimen was naive CD4+ T cells from blood.

The CDR3 sequence is CASSSGQLNEQFF. The CDR3 DNA is TGTGCCAGCAGCTCAGGACAGCTCAATGAGCAGTTCTTC. The chain carries TRBV7-3 and TRBJ2-1; possible D gene TRBD1, 6 bases. The germline V gene has CDR1 SGHTA and CDR2 FQGTGA. Trimming shortened V by 4 bases and J by 6 bases, and 10 bases separated the two germline ends. There are 13 residues in the CDR3.